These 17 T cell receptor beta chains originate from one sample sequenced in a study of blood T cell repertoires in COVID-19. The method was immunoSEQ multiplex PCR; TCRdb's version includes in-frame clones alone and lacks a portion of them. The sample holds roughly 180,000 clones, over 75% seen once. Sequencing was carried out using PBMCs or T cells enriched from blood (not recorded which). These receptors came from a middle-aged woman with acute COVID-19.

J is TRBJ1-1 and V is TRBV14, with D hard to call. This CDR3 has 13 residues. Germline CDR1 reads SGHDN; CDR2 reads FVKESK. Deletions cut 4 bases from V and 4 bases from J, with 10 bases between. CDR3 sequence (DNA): TGTGCCAGCAGCCCGGAGATCCCCACTGAAGCTTTCTTT. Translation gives CASSPEIPTEAFF.

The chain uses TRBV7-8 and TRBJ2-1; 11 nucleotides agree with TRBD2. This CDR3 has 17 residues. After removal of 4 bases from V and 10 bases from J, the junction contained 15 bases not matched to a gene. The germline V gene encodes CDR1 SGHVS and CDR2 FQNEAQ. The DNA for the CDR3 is TGTGCCAGCAGCTCCTTAGGTGGGCTAGCGGGAGGTGGGGAGCAGTTCTTC. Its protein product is CASSSLGGLAGGGEQFF. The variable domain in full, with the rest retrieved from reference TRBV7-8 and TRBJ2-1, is GAGVSQSPRYKVAKRGQDVALRCDPISGHVSLFWYQQALGQGPEFLTYFQNEAQLDKSGLPSDRFFAERPEGSVSTLKIQRTQQEDSAVYLCASSSLGGLAGGGEQFFGPGTRLTVL.

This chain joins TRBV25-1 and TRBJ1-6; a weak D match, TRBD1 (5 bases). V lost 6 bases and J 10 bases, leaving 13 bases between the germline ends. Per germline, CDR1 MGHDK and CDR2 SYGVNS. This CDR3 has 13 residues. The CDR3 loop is CASRETVGSPLHF. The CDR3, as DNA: TGTGCCAGCAGGGAGACAGTTGGGTCACCCCTCCACTTT. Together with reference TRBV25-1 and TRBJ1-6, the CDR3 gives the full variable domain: EADIYQTPRYLVIGTGKKITLECSQTMGHDKMYWYQQDPGMELHLIHYSYGVNSTEKGDLSSESTVSRIRTEHFPLTLESARPSHTSQYLCASRETVGSPLHFGNGTRLTVT.

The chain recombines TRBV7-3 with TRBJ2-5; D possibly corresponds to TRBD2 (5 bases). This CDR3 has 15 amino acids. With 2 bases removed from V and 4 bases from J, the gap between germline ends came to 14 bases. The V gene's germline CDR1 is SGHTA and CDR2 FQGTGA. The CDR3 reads CASSLGLAGTETQYF. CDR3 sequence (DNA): TGTGCCAGCAGCTTAGGTCTAGCAGGAACAGAGACCCAGTACTTC. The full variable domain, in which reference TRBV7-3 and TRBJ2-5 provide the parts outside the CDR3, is GAGVSQTPSNKVTEKGKYVELRCDPISGHTALYWYRQSLGQGPEFLIYFQGTGAADDSGLPNDRFFAVRPEGSVSTLKIQRTERGDSAVYLCASSLGLAGTETQYFGPGTRLLVL.

The CDR3 sequence is CATSDPAVREGLAKNIQYF. In DNA form, the CDR3 reads TGTGCCACCAGTGATCCTGCCGTCCGGGAGGGTTTAGCCAAAAACATTCAGTACTTC. The V call is TRBV24-1, the J call TRBJ2-4, with 8 bases that match TRBD2. V was pared by 3 bases and J by 0 bases, with 12 bases of the junction left unmatched. This CDR3 comprises 19 residues. Germline V gene data show CDR1 as KGHDR and CDR2 as SFDVKD.

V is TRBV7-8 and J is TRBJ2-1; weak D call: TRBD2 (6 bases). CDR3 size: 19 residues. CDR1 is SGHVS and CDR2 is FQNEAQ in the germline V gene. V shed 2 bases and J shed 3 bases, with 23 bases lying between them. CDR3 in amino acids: CASSLLPPAGLTYYNEQFF. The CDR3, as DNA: TGTGCCAGCAGCTTACTCCCCCCAGCGGGCCTAACTTACTACAATGAGCAGTTCTTC. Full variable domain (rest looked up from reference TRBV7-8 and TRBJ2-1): GAGVSQSPRYKVAKRGQDVALRCDPISGHVSLFWYQQALGQGPEFLTYFQNEAQLDKSGLPSDRFFAERPEGSVSTLKIQRTQQEDSAVYLCASSLLPPAGLTYYNEQFFGPGTRLTVL.

Written as DNA, the CDR3 is TGTGCCAGCAGTACCCCGACAGGGAACTATGGCTACACCTTC. Protein product: CASSTPTGNYGYTF. The chain couples TRBV28 to TRBJ1-2, with TRBD1 matching 7 bases. This CDR3 has 14 amino acids. The germline gives CDR1 MDHEN, CDR2 SYDVKM. The ends lost 5 bases at V and 2 bases at J; junction bases unmatched: 5.

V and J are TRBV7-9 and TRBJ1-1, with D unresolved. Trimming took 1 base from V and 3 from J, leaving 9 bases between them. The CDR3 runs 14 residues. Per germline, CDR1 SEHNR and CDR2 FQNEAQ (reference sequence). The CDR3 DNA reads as TGTGCCAGCAGCTTAGGGAGCACCTACACTGAAGCTTTCTTT. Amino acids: CASSLGSTYTEAFF.

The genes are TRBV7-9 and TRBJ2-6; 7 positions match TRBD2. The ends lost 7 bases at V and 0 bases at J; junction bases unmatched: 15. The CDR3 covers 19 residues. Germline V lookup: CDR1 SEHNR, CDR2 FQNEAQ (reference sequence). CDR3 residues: CASNPREGRDISGANVLTF. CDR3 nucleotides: TGTGCCAGCAACCCGAGAGAGGGGAGGGATATCTCTGGGGCCAACGTCCTGACTTTC. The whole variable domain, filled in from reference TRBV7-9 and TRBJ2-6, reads DTGVSQNPRHKITKRGQNVTFRCDPISEHNRLYWYRQTLGQGPEFLTYFQNEAQLEKSRLLSDRFSAERPKGSFSTLEIQRTEQGDSAMYLCASNPREGRDISGANVLTFGAGSRLTVL.

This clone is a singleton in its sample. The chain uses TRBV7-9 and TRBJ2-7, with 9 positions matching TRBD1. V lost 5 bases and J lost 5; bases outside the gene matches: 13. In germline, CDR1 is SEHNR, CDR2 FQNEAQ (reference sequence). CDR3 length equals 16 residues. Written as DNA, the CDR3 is TGTGCCAGCAGCGCACTGGGGGACAGGGCGAAACACGAGCAGTACTTC. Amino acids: CASSALGDRAKHEQYF.

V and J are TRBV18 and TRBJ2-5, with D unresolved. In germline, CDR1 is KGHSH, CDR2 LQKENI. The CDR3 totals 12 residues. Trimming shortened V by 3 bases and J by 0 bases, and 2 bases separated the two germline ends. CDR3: CASSPNQETQYF. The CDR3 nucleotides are TGTGCCAGCTCACCTAACCAAGAGACCCAGTACTTC.

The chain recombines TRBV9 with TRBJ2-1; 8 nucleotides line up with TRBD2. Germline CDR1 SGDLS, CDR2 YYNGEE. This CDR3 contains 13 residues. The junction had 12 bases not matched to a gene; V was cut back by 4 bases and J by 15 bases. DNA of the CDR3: TGTGCCAGCAGCCCCTCGTCGGGGGGGGAAATGTTCTTC. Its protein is CASSPSSGGEMFF.

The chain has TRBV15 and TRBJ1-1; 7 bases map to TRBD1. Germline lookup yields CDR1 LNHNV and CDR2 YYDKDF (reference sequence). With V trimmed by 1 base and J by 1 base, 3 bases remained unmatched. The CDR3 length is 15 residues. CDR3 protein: CATSRGDSKNTEAFF. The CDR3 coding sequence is TGTGCCACCAGCAGAGGGGACAGTAAGAACACTGAAGCTTTCTTT.

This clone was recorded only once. CDR3 in DNA: TGTGCCAGTAGTCCGGACAGGGGCCGGTATGGCTACACCTTC. Encoded protein: CASSPDRGRYGYTF. This chain links TRBV19 with TRBJ1-2; 9 bases match TRBD1. The junction had 6 bases not matched to a gene; V was cut back by 5 bases and J by 5 bases. The CDR3 is 14 amino acids. CDR1 is LNHDA, CDR2 SQIVND, per germline (reference sequence).

CDR3 in amino acids: CASSVVSSGANVLTF. The CDR3 nucleotides are TGTGCCAGCAGCGTAGTCAGCTCTGGGGCCAACGTCCTGACTTTC. V and J are TRBV9 and TRBJ2-6; D unclear. V dropped 0 bases and J dropped 0 bases, with 4 bases sitting between them. This CDR3 has 15 amino acids. The germline gives CDR1 SGDLS, CDR2 YYNGEE.

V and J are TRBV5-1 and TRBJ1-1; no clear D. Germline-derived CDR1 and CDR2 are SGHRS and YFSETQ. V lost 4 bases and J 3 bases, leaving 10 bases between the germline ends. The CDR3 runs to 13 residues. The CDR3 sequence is CASSQPQDTEAFF. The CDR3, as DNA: TGCGCCAGCAGCCAACCCCAGGACACTGAAGCTTTCTTT.

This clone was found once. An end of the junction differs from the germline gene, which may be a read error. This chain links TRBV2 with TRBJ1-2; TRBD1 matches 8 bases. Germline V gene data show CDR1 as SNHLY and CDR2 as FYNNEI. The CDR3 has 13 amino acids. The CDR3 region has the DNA TGTGCCAGCAGTGAGATTCAGCAGGGGGCGCTGGCCTTC. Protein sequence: CASSEIQQGALAF.